Listed here are 14 T cell receptor beta chains from one sample, sequenced in a study of blood T cell repertoires in COVID-19. Assay: immunoSEQ multiplex PCR; the TCRdb copy retains only in-frame clones and omits some. The sample records 140,000 or so clones, 70% to 80% being singletons. Sequencing used peripheral blood. The receptors here all came from a man between 50 and 59 years old with acute or convalescent COVID-19.

This sequence joins TRBV5-6 and TRBJ2-3, with D tentatively TRBD1 (5 bases). V gave up 0 bases and J gave up 4 bases, with 12 bases separating them. Germline CDR1 and CDR2: SGHDT and YYEEEE. The CDR3 covers 15 residues. The DNA of the CDR3 is TGTGCCAGCAGCTTGGTCAGGGTCGGCCCAGATACGCAGTATTTT. Translation: CASSLVRVGPDTQYF.

This clone was seen many times. V gene TRBV6-5 combines with J gene TRBJ2-1, with D possibly TRBD2 on 5 matching bases. The CDR3 covers 14 residues. Deletions cut 7 bases from V and 0 bases from J, with 10 bases between. Germline V CDR1 and CDR2: MNHEY, SVGAGI. In DNA, the CDR3 is TGTGCCAGCATGAGGGCGAGCTCCTACAATGAGCAGTTCTTC. Protein: CASMRASSYNEQFF.

This sequence joins TRBV2 and TRBJ2-3; a possible D gene is TRBD2 (7 bases). Germline CDR1 is SNHLY and CDR2 is FYNNEI. This CDR3 comprises 13 residues. V lost 9 bases, J lost 0 bases, and 10 bases lay in between. The CDR3 sequence: CARRGLSTDTQYF. CDR3 nucleotides: TGTGCCAGGCGGGGGCTTAGCACAGATACGCAGTATTTT.

The chain is built from TRBV6-6 and TRBJ2-1, with 9 bases aligning to TRBD1. This CDR3 has 15 residues. J lost 7 bases, V lost 4 bases, and 8 bases had no gene match. Germline V gives CDR1 MNHNY, CDR2 SVGAGI (reference sequence). The CDR3 coding sequence is TGTGCCAGCAGTTCGACGGGACAGGGAATGAATGAGCAGTTCTTC. It is translated as CASSSTGQGMNEQFF.

The chain employs TRBV4-1 and TRBJ2-2; D is unclear. Trimming removed 0 bases from V and 7 bases from J, with 6 bases in between. The CDR3 contains 13 residues. CDR1 is MGHRA, CDR2 YSYEKL, per germline. CDR3 sequence (DNA): TGCGCCAGCAGCCAAGATATAATCGGGGAGCTGTTTTTT. Protein sequence: CASSQDIIGELFF.

The CDR3, as DNA: TGTGCCAGCAGCTTCGGGACTGGAGATACGCAGTATTTT. It yields the protein CASSFGTGDTQYF. The chain recombines TRBV7-2 with TRBJ2-3; D possibly corresponds to TRBD2 (6 bases). The CDR3 covers 13 residues. With 3 bases removed from V and 5 bases from J, the gap between germline ends came to 9 bases. The germline CDR1 and CDR2 sequences are SGHTA and FQGNSA.

The chain combines TRBV6-5 with TRBJ2-7, with 9 positions matching TRBD1. The V gene end was trimmed by 5 bases and the J gene end by 8 bases; junction bases not matched to a gene: 10. The CDR3 consists of 14 residues. CDR1 and CDR2 from the germline V gene are MNHEY and SVGAGI. The chain's CDR3 is CASSRQGERGKQYF. The CDR3, as DNA: TGTGCCAGCAGTCGACAGGGGGAGCGTGGAAAGCAGTACTTC.

The chain recombines TRBV11-2 with TRBJ2-1; TRBD1 is a possible D gene (5 bases). CDR3 length: 16 residues. Germline assignment: CDR1 SGHAT and CDR2 FQNNGV. V was shortened by 5 bases and J by 8 bases, with 22 bases between the two germline ends. The CDR3 DNA reads TGTGCCAGCAGCCCTTGGGGCAGCCCAAGTAAAGATGAGCAGTTCTTC. Encoded protein: CASSPWGSPSKDEQFF.

This clone has a count of ten or more. The rearrangement uses TRBV12-3 or TRBV12-4 and TRBJ1-2, with 8 positions matching TRBD1. This CDR3 has 13 amino acids. V shed 6 bases and J 8 bases; nucleotides not matched to a gene: 8. The CDR3 reads CASSPGGIRGYTF. The CDR3 DNA is TGTGCCAGCAGCCCAGGGGGCATCCGAGGCTACACCTTC.

V usage is TRBV5-1 and J usage is TRBJ2-3, with D perhaps TRBD2 (7 bases). The V end was cut by 4 bases, the J end by 3 bases, with 21 bases between. The CDR3 runs to 17 residues. Germline lookup yields CDR1 SGHRS and CDR2 YFSETQ. In nucleotides, the CDR3 is TGCGCCAGCAGCACCGTCCCCTCGGGGGGCGGAACAGATACGCAGTATTTT. Amino acids: CASSTVPSGGGTDTQYF.

The chain couples TRBV30 to TRBJ1-3; unclear D gene. In germline, CDR1 is GTSNPN, CDR2 SVGIG (reference sequence). V was clipped by 0 bases and J by 0 bases, with 15 bases between them. CDR3 size: 17 residues. In DNA, the CDR3 is TGTGCCTGGAGTGTCTTTTTTCTGGCTAGCTCTGGAAACACCATATATTTT. As protein: CAWSVFFLASSGNTIYF.

The chain links TRBV29-1 to TRBJ1-4, with 7 bases identical to TRBD1. V dropped 3 bases and J dropped 6; count of bases not matched to a gene: 4. CDR3 length: 13 amino acids. Germline V gene sequence: CDR1 SQVTM, CDR2 ANQGSEA. As DNA, the CDR3 is TGCAGCGTTGAGGGTACAGGGGATGAAAAACTGTTTTTT. This codes for CSVEGTGDEKLFF.

The genes are TRBV16 and TRBJ2-7; D may be TRBD2 (5 bases). The CDR3 has 14 amino acids. Trimming shortened V by 0 bases and J by 6 bases, and 12 bases separated the two germline ends. Per germline, CDR1 KGHSY and CDR2 FQNENV. CDR3 protein: CASSQSGVGIEQYF. For the CDR3, the DNA is TGTGCCAGCAGCCAATCCGGGGTGGGCATCGAGCAGTACTTC.

The CDR3 loop reads CASSLQKGQGAKGYTF. The CDR3 DNA is TGTGCCAGCTCACTGCAAAAGGGACAGGGGGCAAAGGGCTACACCTTC. The V gene is TRBV18, the J gene TRBJ1-2; TRBD1 matches at 12 bases. This CDR3 is built from 16 residues. Germline V gene sequence: CDR1 KGHSH, CDR2 LQKENI. V lost 4 bases and J lost 8; bases outside the gene matches: 11.